The rows below give T cell receptor beta chains drawn from one sample of a study of T cells in Graves' hyperthyroidism and ophthalmopathy. TCRdb re-called the multiplex PCR reads with MiXCR, one entry per CDR3 protein. Altogether around 340,000 distinct CDR3 sequences are present, approximately 17% being singletons, with the ten largest covering around a third. Sequenced: blood. The receptors stem from a woman in her 30s with Graves' hyperthyroidism that later progressed to Graves' ophthalmopathy. CDR3s include the opening cysteine and the closing phenylalanine or tryptophan. A D gene is named only where the DNA matches it firmly. The size of a clone is reported for some rows only, either as once, few or many, or as a class for expanded clones.

TRBJ1-4	many	TRBV19	TRBD1	CASSHPGQSEKLFF	TGTGCCAGTAGCCATCCGGGACAGAGTGAAAAACTGTTTTTT
TRBJ2-3	few	TRBV3-1	TRBD1	CASSQEGGPGKYF	TGTGCCAGCAGCCAAGAAGGGGGCCCCGGAAAGTATTTT
TRBJ1-2	few	TRBV5-5	.	CASSSAGQNPYGYTF	TGTGCCAGCAGCTCCGCAGGTCAAAATCCTTATGGCTACACCTTC
TRBJ2-2	many	TRBV5-1	TRBD2	CASRQDLAGGPYVTGELFF	TGCGCCAGCAGACAAGATCTAGCGGGGGGGCCATACGTCACCGGGGAGCTGTTTTTT
TRBJ2-5	many	TRBV5-1	TRBD2	CASSSSGRAETQYF	TGCGCCAGCAGTTCTAGCGGGAGGGCGGAGACCCAGTACTTC
TRBJ1-5	.	TRBV6-1	TRBD1	CASSVWDRDQPQHF	TGTGCCAGCAGTGTTTGGGACAGAGATCAGCCCCAGCATTTT
TRBJ2-3	.	TRBV19	TRBD1	CASSIRGPSTDTQYF	TGTGCCAGTAGTATTAGGGGGCCTAGCACAGATACGCAGTATTTT
TRBJ2-3	once	TRBV11-2	.	CASSPRVPPDTQYF	TGTGCCAGCAGCCCTAGGGTCCCACCAGATACGCAGTATTTT
TRBJ2-3	.	TRBV5-4	.	CASSFGAVSTDTQYF	TGTGCCAGCAGCTTCGGGGCTGTGAGCACAGATACGCAGTATTTT
TRBJ2-7	few	TRBV9	TRBD2	CASSVGALAGYEQYF	TGTGCCAGCAGCGTAGGTGCACTAGCGGGCTACGAGCAGTACTTC
TRBJ1-1	.	TRBV5-5	TRBD1	CASSFRLSDRGPEAFF	TGTGCCAGCAGCTTCAGGCTATCGGACAGGGGACCTGAAGCTTTCTTT
TRBJ2-1	.	TRBV3-1	TRBD1	CASSQVTGGNNEQFF	TGTGCCAGCAGCCAAGTCACAGGGGGAAACAATGAGCAGTTCTTC
TRBJ2-5	once	TRBV11-2	TRBD2	CASSPGGERETQYF	TGTGCCAGCAGCCCGGGAGGGGAGCGGGAGACCCAGTACTTC
TRBJ2-2	.	TRBV7-8	.	CASSHRSRVSYTGELFF	TGTGCCAGCAGCCACCGCTCACGGGTCAGCTACACCGGGGAGCTGTTTTTT
TRBJ1-2	many	TRBV12-3/TRBV12-4	.	CASSPYGARGYTF	TGTGCCAGCAGTCCTTATGGGGCAAGGGGCTACACCTTC
TRBJ2-7	many	TRBV3-1	.	CASSLRDSYEQYF	TGTGCCAGCAGTTTAAGGGATTCCTACGAGCAGTACTTC
TRBJ2-2	many	TRBV12-3/TRBV12-4	.	CASSRQWANTGELFF	TGTGCCAGCAGCCGACAGTGGGCGAACACCGGGGAGCTGTTTTTT
TRBJ2-1	few	TRBV3-1	TRBD2	CASSLAGVASNEQFF	TGTGCCAGCAGCCTAGCGGGAGTAGCGTCCAATGAGCAGTTCTTC
TRBJ2-7	many	TRBV2	.	CASCWDISYEQYF	TGTGCCAGCTGTTGGGACATTAGCTACGAGCAGTACTTC
TRBJ2-7	many	TRBV5-1	.	CASSLVPGAIYEQYF	TGCGCCAGCAGCTTGGTTCCGGGGGCCATCTACGAGCAGTACTTC
TRBJ1-1	many	TRBV7-2	TRBD1	CASSFKTGGGFGEAFF	TGTGCCAGCAGCTTTAAGACAGGGGGAGGGTTCGGTGAAGCTTTCTTT
TRBJ2-4	many	TRBV29-1	TRBD2	CSVGTSGGVLGIQYF	TGCAGCGTTGGGACTAGCGGGGGGGTTTTGGGCATTCAGTACTTC
TRBJ2-1	many	TRBV5-1	TRBD1	CASSLEPTGVYNEQFF	TGCGCCAGCAGCTTGGAGCCGACAGGGGTGTACAATGAGCAGTTCTTC
TRBJ2-1	few	TRBV27	TRBD2	CASRRAGVNYNEQFF	TGTGCCAGCAGAAGAGCGGGAGTGAACTACAATGAGCAGTTCTTC
TRBJ1-1	.	TRBV12-3/TRBV12-4	.	CASSKKNTEAFF	TGTGCCAGCAGTAAGAAGAACACTGAAGCTTTCTTT
TRBJ2-1	.	TRBV7-2	TRBD2	CASSLRSRAGGLSSYNEQFF	TGTGCCAGCAGCTTAAGATCACGAGCGGGAGGCCTAAGCTCCTACAATGAGCAGTTCTTC
TRBJ1-5	.	TRBV6-1	.	CASAPGHQNQPQHF	TGTGCCAGCGCACCGGGACACCAAAATCAGCCCCAGCATTTT
TRBJ1-5	many	TRBV10-3	TRBD1	CAISEATGISNQPQHF	TGTGCCATCAGTGAAGCGACAGGGATTAGCAATCAGCCCCAGCATTTT
TRBJ2-1	many	TRBV30	.	CAWSLRDEQFF	TGTGCCTGGAGTTTGAGGGATGAGCAGTTCTTC
TRBJ2-3	many	TRBV20-1	.	CSASGGIGADTQYF	TGCAGTGCTAGTGGGGGAATCGGGGCAGATACGCAGTATTTT
TRBJ2-2	many	TRBV12-3/TRBV12-4	.	CASSSSEINTGELFF	TGTGCCAGCAGTTCGTCGGAAATAAACACCGGGGAGCTGTTTTTT
TRBJ2-7	many	TRBV12-3/TRBV12-4	.	CASREGGALHKTYEQYF	TGTGCCTCCAGGGAGGGGGGGGCCTTACACAAGACCTACGAGCAGTACTTC
TRBJ2-1	many	TRBV10-3	.	CAISEEAAVWKTNEQFF	TGTGCCATCAGTGAGGAAGCGGCCGTTTGGAAGACCAATGAGCAGTTCTTC
TRBJ2-5	few	TRBV29-1	TRBD1	CSGYRGQETQYF	TGCAGCGGCTACAGGGGCCAAGAGACCCAGTACTTC
TRBJ1-2	few	TRBV7-9	.	CASSSGRKTNYGYTF	TGTGCCAGCAGCTCGGGACGGAAGACTAACTATGGCTACACCTTC
TRBJ1-2	medium-sized	TRBV9	.	CASSPPANLYGYTF	TGTGCCAGCAGCCCCCCAGCAAACCTCTATGGCTACACCTTC